The source of this TCR beta chain is a study of T cells in Graves' hyperthyroidism and ophthalmopathy. The CDR3 contains 14 residues. The germline gives CDR1 DFQATT, CDR2 SNEGSKA (reference sequence). This clonotype was recorded a few times. It may be a read error: a sequence one base away is much more abundant. Authors of the study amplified TCR beta CDR3 regions from RNA transcripts. Researchers ran a first-round RT-PCR on the TCR CDR3 using the HTBI primer set. TCRdb called the multiplex PCR reads again in MiXCR, with one record for every CDR3 protein. The table includes approximately 590,000 distinct CDR3 sequences, approximately 14% detected once.

The origin of this receptor is a woman between 25 and 40 years old with Graves' hyperthyroidism. V usage is TRBV20-1 and J usage is TRBJ2-5; 14 bases agree with TRBD2. The sequencing input was blood. DNA for the CDR3: TGCAGTGCTGGGACTAGCGGGAGACAAGAGACCCGGTACTTC. Amino acids: CSAGTSGRQETRYF.